This TCR beta chain was profiled in a study of response to subunit inactivated influenza vaccine. The CDR3 has 14 amino acids. CDR1 is LNHNV and CDR2 is YYDKDF in the germline V gene (reference sequence). Between the trimmed V and J ends, which lost 5 bases and 4 bases, there was a span of 11 bases. Via MiXCR, TCRdb re-called the RT-PCR reads, giving one row per CDR3 protein. The sample has 500,000 to 550,000 distinct CDR3 sequences, approximately 7.7% seen once; the top ten hold approximately 14%. This clonotype was detected a few times. This clonotype originated in a man between 50 and 75 years old who received an inactivated influenza vaccine. The sample was PBMCs from blood, taken around 25 months after vaccination. The chain recombines TRBV15 with TRBJ2-2, with D possibly matching TRBD2 (5 bases). CDR3 region: CATSPGITTGELFF. The CDR3 region has the DNA TGTGCCACCAGCCCCGGGATTACCACCGGGGAGCTGTTTTTT. The full variable domain, in which reference TRBV15 and TRBJ2-2 provide the parts outside the CDR3, is DAMVIQNPRYQVTQFGKPVTLSCSQTLNHNVMYWYQQKSSQAPKLLFHYYDKDFNNEADTPDNFQSRRPNTSFCFLDIRSPGLGDTAMYLCATSPGITTGELFFGEGSRLTVL.